One and the same sample provided the 14 T cell receptor beta chains below, sequenced in a study of blood T cell repertoires in COVID-19 (TCRdb year 2020). The method behind the library was the immunoSEQ multiplex PCR assay. The clones in this table, taken by TCRdb from immuneACCESS, are in-frame only. Not every clone is retained; where verified, under half of the shortfall comes from an unresolved V gene, and the cause of the rest is unknown. The sample table holds under 300,000 clones, of which roughly 90% were seen once. The ten biggest clones cover around 6% of the sample. The sample taken for sequencing was PBMCs or T cells enriched from blood (not recorded which). The receptor set was obtained from a woman aged 25-40 years with acute COVID-19.

The chain carries TRBV5-1 and TRBJ2-7; D may be TRBD2 (5 bases). V lost 0 bases and J 3 bases, leaving 10 bases between the germline ends. Germline CDR1 is SGHRS and CDR2 is YFSETQ. This CDR3 has 14 residues. The CDR3 reads CASSLGPEGYEQYF. The CDR3 DNA reads TGCGCCAGCAGCTTGGGGCCAGAGGGCTACGAGCAGTACTTC.

V and J are TRBV24-1 and TRBJ1-4; 10 nucleotides line up with TRBD1. Germline assignment: CDR1 KGHDR and CDR2 SFDVKD. V gave up 4 bases and J gave up 8 bases; unmatched junction bases: 6. CDR3 length: 15 residues. In DNA, the CDR3 is TGTGCCACCAGTGAACGACAGGGGGCTTGGGAAAAACTGTTTTTT. Protein product: CATSERQGAWEKLFF.

The V call is TRBV6-1, the J call TRBJ1-1, with 9 bases identical to TRBD1. V lost 4 bases, J lost 0 bases, and 15 bases stayed unmatched. Germline V gene lookup returns CDR1 MNHNS and CDR2 SASEGT. The length of the CDR3 is 19 residues. CDR3 sequence: CASSGGIGTGILMNTEAFF. The CDR3 coding sequence is TGTGCCAGCAGTGGGGGTATCGGGACAGGGATATTGATGAACACTGAAGCTTTCTTT.

This chain links TRBV15 with TRBJ2-1, with D possibly matching TRBD2 (5 bases). CDR1 and CDR2 (germline): LNHNV, YYDKDF (reference sequence). This CDR3 contains 15 residues. V was trimmed by 5 bases and J by 4 bases, leaving 15 bases between them. This CDR3 is CATSFGSFGYNEQFF. The DNA for the CDR3 is TGTGCCACCAGCTTTGGGAGTTTCGGTTACAATGAGCAGTTCTTC.

The chain's CDR3 is CARGTGSYEQYF. In nucleotides, the CDR3 is TGTGCCAGAGGGACAGGATCCTACGAGCAGTACTTC. The rearrangement joins TRBV6-4 to TRBJ2-7; 8 nucleotides match TRBD1. The CDR3 spans 12 residues. Looked up from germline, CDR1 is MRHNA and CDR2 is SNTAGT. The V gene end was trimmed by 9 bases and the J gene end by 1 base; junction bases not matched to a gene: 2.

V gene TRBV4-1 combines with J gene TRBJ1-4; D is possibly TRBD1 (5 bases). CDR3 length equals 13 residues. Trimming cost V 1 base and J 6 bases, with 6 bases left between them. Germline V gene data show CDR1 as MGHRA and CDR2 as YSYEKL. The CDR3 DNA sequence: TGCGCCAGCAGCCAAGTCAGGGATGAAAAACTGTTTTTT. This translates into CASSQVRDEKLFF.

This rearrangement joins TRBV3-1 (or the pseudogene TRBV3-2) to TRBJ2-1, with 10 positions matching TRBD1. The germline gives CDR1 LGHDT, CDR2 YNNKEL (reference sequence). The length of the CDR3 is 19 residues. Trimming took 0 bases from V and 6 from J; bases not matched to a gene: 14. The CDR3 DNA reads TGTGCCAGCAGCCAAGAGCCTTCCCTGACAGGGGGCTTGGGCAATGAGCAGTTCTTC. Protein product: CASSQEPSLTGGLGNEQFF.

This chain joins TRBV28 and TRBJ1-2; TRBD1 matches 7 bases. The length of the CDR3 is 13 residues. V was clipped by 10 bases and J by 2 bases; unmatched bases: 7. Germline V lookup: CDR1 MDHEN, CDR2 SYDVKM. CDR3 sequence (DNA): TGTGCCACCGACGACAGGGAAAACTATGGCTACACCTTC. It encodes CATDDRENYGYTF.

This chain links TRBV2 with TRBJ2-6; possible D gene TRBD2, 7 bases. Germline lookup yields CDR1 SNHLY and CDR2 FYNNEI. The CDR3 length is 16 residues. Trimming removed 8 bases at V and 0 bases at J, with 14 bases between. CDR3 amino acids: CASPRGASSGANVLTF. CDR3 nucleotide sequence: TGTGCCAGCCCCCGGGGGGCGAGCTCTGGGGCCAACGTCCTGACTTTC.

The chain has TRBV2 and TRBJ1-1; weak D call: TRBD1 (5 bases). Germline V gives CDR1 SNHLY, CDR2 FYNNEI. CDR3 length equals 15 residues. Deletions cut 1 base from V and 0 bases from J, with 9 bases between. This CDR3 is CASSEVGGLNTEAFF. The CDR3 DNA reads as TGTGCCAGCAGTGAAGTGGGGGGATTGAACACTGAAGCTTTCTTT.

The genes are TRBV7-6 and TRBJ1-5, with D unresolved. The CDR3 has 13 residues. V was pared by 4 bases and J by 3 bases, with 7 bases between. From germline, CDR1 is SGHVS and CDR2 FNYEAQ. The CDR3 nucleotides are TGTGCCAGCAGCTGGGGAGTCAATCAGCCCCAGCATTTT. It yields the protein CASSWGVNQPQHF.

J is TRBJ2-3 and V is TRBV5-1, with 12 bases matching TRBD2. This CDR3 comprises 16 residues. Unmatched junction bases numbered 7, after V lost 4 bases and J lost 4 bases. Germline CDR1 reads SGHRS; CDR2 reads YFSETQ. The CDR3 is CASSPPLAGGPDTQYF. DNA of the CDR3: TGCGCCAGCAGCCCCCCACTAGCGGGGGGCCCAGATACGCAGTATTTT.

This clone showed up just once. The J gene is TRBJ1-1, the V gene TRBV7-8, with a possible D match to TRBD1 (5 bases). The CDR3 is 15 amino acids. Trimming took 0 bases from V and 1 from J, leaving 9 bases between them. Germline V gives CDR1 SGHVS, CDR2 FQNEAQ. The CDR3 DNA reads as TGTGCCAGCAGCTTAGCGGCGCAGGGGAACACTGAAGCTTTCTTT. This gives the protein CASSLAAQGNTEAFF.

The J gene is TRBJ2-5, the V gene TRBV29-1; 12 bases align to TRBD2. Germline CDR1 and CDR2: SQVTM and ANQGSEA. Trimming at V came to 6 bases and at J to 5 bases, leaving 16 bases not matched to a gene. The CDR3 totals 17 residues. In DNA, the CDR3 is TGCAGCGTCCACTCCCGACTAGCGGGAGACGTTACGGAGACCCAGTACTTC. This codes for CSVHSRLAGDVTETQYF.